One sample yielded the 5 T cell receptor beta chains listed below, sequenced in a study of blood T cell repertoires in COVID-19. Here immunoSEQ multiplex PCR was the method, and the copy in TCRdb shows in-frame clones only, minus some. The table records under 200,000 clones, about 83% of them present only once. The sample comprised peripheral blood. The source is a woman at least 80 years old with COVID-19, enrolled during active disease.

This chain connects TRBV21-1 to TRBJ2-1; the tabulated D call, TRBD2, remains unverified against the DNA. TRBV21-1 is classified as a pseudogene. The CDR3 has 15 residues. The CDR3 DNA follows: TGTGCCAGCAGCAAAGTGGCGGTATACTACAATGAGCAGTTCTTC. Its translation: CASSKVAVYYNEQFF.

This rearrangement joins TRBV7-2 to TRBJ2-1; unclear D gene. Trimming removed 5 bases at V and 7 bases at J, with 15 bases between. The germline gives CDR1 SGHTA, CDR2 FQGNSA. The CDR3 has 14 amino acids. DNA for the CDR3: TGTGCCAGCAGCCCCCCGTCTAGAGGTAATGAGCAGTTCTTC. Its translation: CASSPPSRGNEQFF.

The V call is TRBV30, the J call TRBJ1-5; perhaps TRBD1 as D (5 bases). Trimming stripped 4 bases from V and 5 bases from J, with 12 bases between. Germline V gives CDR1 GTSNPN, CDR2 SVGIG (reference sequence). CDR3 length: 13 amino acids. The chain's CDR3 is CAWNQGLDQPQHF. CDR3 DNA: TGTGCCTGGAATCAGGGTTTGGATCAGCCCCAGCATTTT. The variable domain in full, with the rest retrieved from reference TRBV30 and TRBJ1-5, is SQTIHQWPATLVQPVGSPLSLECTVEGTSNPNLYWYRQAAGRGLQLLFYSVGIGQISSEVPQNLSASRPQDRQFILSSKKLLLSDSGFYLCAWNQGLDQPQHFGDGTRLSIL.

The CDR3 nucleotides are TGTGCCATCAGTGATGTCCGGGGGACAGATACGCAGTATTTT. This codes for CAISDVRGTDTQYF. The chain links TRBV10-3 to TRBJ2-3; the D gene is possibly TRBD2 (6 bases). V lost 3 bases to trimming and J lost 3 bases, with 10 bases between them. The CDR3 consists of 14 residues. Germline V CDR1 and CDR2: ENHRY, SYGVKD.

This chain joins TRBV6-5 and TRBJ2-5; 7 nucleotides line up with TRBD2. The CDR3 spans 13 residues. Germline-derived CDR1 and CDR2 are MNHEY and SVGAGI. V shed 7 bases and J 5 bases; nucleotides not matched to a gene: 7. The chain's CDR3 is CASTRGSLETQYF. The CDR3 coding sequence is TGTGCCAGCACCCGCGGGAGTTTGGAGACCCAGTACTTC.